This T cell receptor beta chain was profiled in a study of blood T cell repertoires in COVID-19. The V end was cut by 2 bases, the J end by 5 bases, with 15 bases between. This CDR3 comprises 15 residues. Per the germline V gene, CDR1 is MNHEY and CDR2 is SVGAGI. Per the original methods: Nucleated cell counts were estimated from reference gene primer amplification. Clones were sequenced by immunoSEQ multiplex PCR, and TCRdb holds only the in-frame ones, with some missing. V, J and clone size are those of that table, while D and trimming were read from the DNA. Of roughly 250,000 clones detected, 82% appear once; the ten largest clones hold over 10%.

The chain couples TRBV6-5 to TRBJ1-2, with D perhaps matching TRBD1 (5 bases). The clonotype originates from a woman aged 55 to 70 with active or convalescent COVID-19. Material: peripheral blood. DNA for the CDR3: TGTGCCAGCAGTTACGATCCAGGGCCACCTTATGGCTACACCTTC. Translated, it gives CASSYDPGPPYGYTF.